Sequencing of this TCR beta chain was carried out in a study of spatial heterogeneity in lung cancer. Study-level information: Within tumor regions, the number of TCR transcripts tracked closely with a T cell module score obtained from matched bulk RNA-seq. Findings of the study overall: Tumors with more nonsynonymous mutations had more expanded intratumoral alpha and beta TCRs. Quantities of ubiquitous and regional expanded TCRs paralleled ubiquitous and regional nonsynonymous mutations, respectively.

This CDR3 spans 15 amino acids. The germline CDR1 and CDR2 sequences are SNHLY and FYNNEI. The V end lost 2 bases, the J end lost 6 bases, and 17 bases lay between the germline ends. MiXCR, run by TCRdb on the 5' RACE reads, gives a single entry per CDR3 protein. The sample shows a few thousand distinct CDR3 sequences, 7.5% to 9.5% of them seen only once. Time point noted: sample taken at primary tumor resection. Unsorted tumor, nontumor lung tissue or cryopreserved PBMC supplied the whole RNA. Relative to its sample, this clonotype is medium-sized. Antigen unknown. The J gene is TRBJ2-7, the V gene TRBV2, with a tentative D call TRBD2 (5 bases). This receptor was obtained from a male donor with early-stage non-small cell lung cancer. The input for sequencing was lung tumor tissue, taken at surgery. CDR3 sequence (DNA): TGTGCCAGCAGTGAAACGGCAGTCCGGGATACCGAGCAGTACTTC. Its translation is CASSETAVRDTEQYF. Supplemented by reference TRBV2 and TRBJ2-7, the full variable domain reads EPEVTQTPSHQVTQMGQEVILRCVPISNHLYFYWYRQILGQKVEFLVSFYNNEISEKSEIFDDQFSVERPDGSNFTLKIRSTKLEDSAMYFCASSETAVRDTEQYFGPGTRLTVT.